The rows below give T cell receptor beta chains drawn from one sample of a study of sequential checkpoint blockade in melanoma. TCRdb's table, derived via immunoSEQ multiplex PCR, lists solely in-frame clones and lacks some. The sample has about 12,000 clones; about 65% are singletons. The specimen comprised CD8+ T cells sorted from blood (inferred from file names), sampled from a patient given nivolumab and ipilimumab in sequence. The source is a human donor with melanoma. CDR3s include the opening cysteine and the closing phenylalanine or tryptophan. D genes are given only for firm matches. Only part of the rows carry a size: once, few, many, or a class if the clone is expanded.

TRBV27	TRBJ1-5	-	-	TGTGCCAGCAGGGTAGGGGCAGGGTTTCGGAGCAATCAGCCCCAGCATTTT	CASRVGAGFRSNQPQHF
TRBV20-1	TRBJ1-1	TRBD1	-	TGCAGTGCTATGACAGGGTTTGAAGCTTTCTTT	CSAMTGFEAFF
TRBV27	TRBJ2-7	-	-	TGTGCCAGCAGTTCCCCCCGGGAGACCTACGAGCAGTACTTC	CASSSPRETYEQYF
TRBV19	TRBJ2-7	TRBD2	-	TGTGCCAGTAGTATGGGGGGGGGCTACGAGCAGTACTTC	CASSMGGGYEQYF
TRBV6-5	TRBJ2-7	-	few	TGTGCCAGCAGACCCTCGACAGGATACGAGCAGTACTTC	CASRPSTGYEQYF
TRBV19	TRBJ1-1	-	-	TGTGCCACCGCGGACTTTCCTGGCACTGAAGCTTTCTTT	CATADFPGTEAFF
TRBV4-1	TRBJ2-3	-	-	TGCGCCAGCAGTCAAGAATGGGCGTCTGGCACAGATACGCAGTATTTT	CASSQEWASGTDTQYF
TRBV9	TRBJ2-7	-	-	TGTGCCAGCAGCGCTGGGGGCGGCAGTCAGTACTTC	CASSAGGGSQYF
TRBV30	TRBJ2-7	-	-	TGTGCCTGGAGAAGGGACACCTCCTACGAGCAGTACTTC	CAWRRDTSYEQYF
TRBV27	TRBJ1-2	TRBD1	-	TGTGCCAGCAGTACGGACAGGGGGCATGGCTACACCTTC	CASSTDRGHGYTF
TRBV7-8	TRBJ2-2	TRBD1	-	TGTGCCAGCAGCTTGAAAAGGACAGGATTAACCGGGGAGCTGTTTTTT	CASSLKRTGLTGELFF
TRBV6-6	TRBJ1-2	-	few	TGTGCCAGCAGTTACTCCAGTGGCTACACCTTC	CASSYSSGYTF
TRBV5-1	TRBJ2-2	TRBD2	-	TGCGCCAGCAGCTTGCCCGTTGGGACTAGCGGAACCGGGGAGCTGTTTTTT	CASSLPVGTSGTGELFF
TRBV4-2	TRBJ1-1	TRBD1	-	TGTGCCAGCAGCCAAGCCGGACAGGGAAACACTGAAGCTTTCTTT	CASSQAGQGNTEAFF
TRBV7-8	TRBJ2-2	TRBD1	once	TGTGCCAGCAGCTTGAAAAGGACAGGATTAACCGGGGAGCTATTTTTT	CASSLKRTGLTGELFF
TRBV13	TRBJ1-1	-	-	TGTGCCAGCAGCCACGCGGCACCTAACACTGAAGCTTTCTTT	CASSHAAPNTEAFF
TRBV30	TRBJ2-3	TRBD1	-	TGTGCCTGGAGTAGGACAGGACGAGAGACAGATACGCAGTATTTT	CAWSRTGRETDTQYF
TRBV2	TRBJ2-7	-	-	TGTGCCAGCAGTGAAAGCACAGGATCGTCCTACGAGCAGTACTTC	CASSESTGSSYEQYF
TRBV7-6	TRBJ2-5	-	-	TGTGCCAGCAGCTTTGACAGGCGGGAGACCCAGTACTTC	CASSFDRRETQYF
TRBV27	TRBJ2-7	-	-	TGTGCCAGCAGCGACGGGGTTAACGACGAGCAGTACTTC	CASSDGVNDEQYF
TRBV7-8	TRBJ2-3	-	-	TGTGCCAGCAGCCCCGGACACGCTTCTAGCACAGATACGCAGTATTTT	CASSPGHASSTDTQYF
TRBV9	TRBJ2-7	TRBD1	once	TGTGCCAGCAGCGTAGGAGGCATGACAGGGGGACCCTACGAGCAGTACTTC	CASSVGGMTGGPYEQYF
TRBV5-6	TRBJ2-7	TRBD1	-	TGTGCCAGCAGCGCCGCGGGACAGGGCGGCTACGAGCAGTACTTC	CASSAAGQGGYEQYF
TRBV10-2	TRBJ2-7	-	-	TGCGCCAGCAGGGACAGCTCCTACGAGCAGTACTTC	CASRDSSYEQYF
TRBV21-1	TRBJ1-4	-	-	TGTGCCAGCAGCAAACCCAACGGGAGGAGGAATGAAAAACTGTTTTTT	CASSKPNGRRNEKLFF
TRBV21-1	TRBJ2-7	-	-	TGTGCCAGCATTCCAAGGCGGGGCGGGAGTCTCTACGAGCAGTACTTC	CASIPRRGGSLYEQYF
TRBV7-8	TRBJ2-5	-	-	TGTGCCAGCAGCTTACGGTTGTACCAAGAGACCCAGTACTTC	CASSLRLYQETQYF
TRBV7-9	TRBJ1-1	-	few	TGTGCCAGCAGCTTTGAAGGAGGCACTGAAGCTTTCTTT	CASSFEGGTEAFF
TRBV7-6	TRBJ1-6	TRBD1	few	TGTGCCAGCAGCTTAATTCCAGTATCAGGGACAGGGGCCATGGAGGGGCCCCTCCACTTT	CASSLIPVSGTGAMEGPLHF
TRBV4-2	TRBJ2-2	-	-	TGTGCCAGCAGCCAAGGAGCTCCCACAGGTTTCATTATATCCGGGGAGCTGTTTTTT	CASSQGAPTGFIISGELFF
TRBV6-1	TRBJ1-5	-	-	TGTGCCAGCAGTGAATTGGGGGGGGGACAGCCCCAGCATTTT	CASSELGGGQPQHF
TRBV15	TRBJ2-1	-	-	TGTGCCACCAGCAGAGATGGAGGCAGTAACAATGAGCAGTTCTTC	CATSRDGGSNNEQFF
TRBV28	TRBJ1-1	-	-	TGTGCCAGCACCCTCAGATCGGACGGGGACACTGAAGCTTTCTTT	CASTLRSDGDTEAFF
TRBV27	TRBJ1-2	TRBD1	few	TGTGCCAGCAGTTACCGGCGTACGACAGGGCCTAACTATGGCTACACCTTC	CASSYRRTTGPNYGYTF
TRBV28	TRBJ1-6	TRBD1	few	TGTGCCAGCAGTGGTAGACAGGGGGTGTCCTATAATTCACCCCTCCACTTT	CASSGRQGVSYNSPLHF
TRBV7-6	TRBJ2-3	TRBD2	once	TGTGCCAGCAGCTTATACCTAGCGGGGCGCACGAATACGCAGTATTTT	CASSLYLAGRTNTQYF
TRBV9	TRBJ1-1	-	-	TGTGCCAGCAGCGTAGTTCCCGGGAATGAAGCTTTCTTT	CASSVVPGNEAFF
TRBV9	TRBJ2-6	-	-	TGTGCCAGCAGCGTAGAGAAGAGGGGGTCGGGTTCTGGGGCCAACGTCCTGACTTTC	CASSVEKRGSGSGANVLTF
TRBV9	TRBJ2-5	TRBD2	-	TGTGCCAGCAGCGACGGGGGGGGGCGCAGGGAGACCCAGTACTTC	CASSDGGGRRETQYF
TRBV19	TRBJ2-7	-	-	TGTGCCAGTAGTTCCCGGACAGACCCTTACGAGCAGTACTTC	CASSSRTDPYEQYF
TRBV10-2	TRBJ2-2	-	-	TGCGCCAGCAGTGAGCTGGGGGGTGGCGGGGAGCTGTTTTTT	CASSELGGGGELFF
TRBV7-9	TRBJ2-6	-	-	TGTGCCAGCAGCAATCCGGGACTCCGCTCTGGGGCCAACGTCCTGACTTTC	CASSNPGLRSGANVLTF
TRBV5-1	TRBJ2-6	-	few	TGCGCCAGCAGCGTCTACTCTGGGGCCAACGTCCTGACTTTC	CASSVYSGANVLTF
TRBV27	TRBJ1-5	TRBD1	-	TGTGCCAGCAGCTCCTCCGGGACAGGGCCCCAGCATTTT	CASSSSGTGPQHF
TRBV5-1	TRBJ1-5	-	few	TGCGCCAGCAGCTTAGCAGGGTATAGCAATCAGCCCCAGCATTTT	CASSLAGYSNQPQHF
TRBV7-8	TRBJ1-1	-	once	TGTGCCAGCAGCTTAGGAGGGCCCGGCACTGAAGCTTTCTTT	CASSLGGPGTEAFF
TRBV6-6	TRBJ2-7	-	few	TGTGCCAGCAGTTACTCGTACGGGGGCTCCTACGAGCAGTACTTC	CASSYSYGGSYEQYF
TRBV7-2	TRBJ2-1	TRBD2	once	TGTGCCAGCAGCTTAGTGTCAGGTCTAGGACTAGCGGGAGCAAATGAGCAGTTCTTC	CASSLVSGLGLAGANEQFF
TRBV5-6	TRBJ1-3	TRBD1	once	TGTGCCAGCAGTGTAGGGACAGGTTTTGGAAACACCATATATTTT	CASSVGTGFGNTIYF
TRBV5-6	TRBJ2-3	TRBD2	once	TGTGCCAGCAGCTTGGGCACTAGCGGTAGGAGCACAGATACGCAGTATTTT	CASSLGTSGRSTDTQYF
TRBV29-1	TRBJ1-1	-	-	TGCAGCGTTGGTTCCGCTATTGAAGCTTTCTTT	CSVGSAIEAFF
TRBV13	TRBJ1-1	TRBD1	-	TGTGCCAGCAGCTTAGGGACAGGGCTATCCTGGGACACTGAAGCTTTCTTT	CASSLGTGLSWDTEAFF
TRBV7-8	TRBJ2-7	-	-	TGTGCCAGCAGCTTAAGGGCGGGCCACGAGCAGTACTTC	CASSLRAGHEQYF